This TCR beta chain derives from a study of blood T cells in healthy people across ages (dated by TCRdb to the mid-2010s). A note on the overall study: Template switching captured roughly one uniquely barcoded TCR beta cDNA molecule per two T cells in model experiments. Age-related changes in TCR beta repertoire diversity were measured in the study by deep sequencing normalized with unique cDNA molecular identifiers. The donors were divided into four age groups: young (average approximately 17 years), middle-aged (about 39), aged (approximately 59) and long-lived (roughly 82). Two additional independent replicas of 1 million unique cDNA reads from the same blood draw were analyzed for two donors (one aged 18 to 29 and one aged 80 or older). To avoid experimental bias, donors of different ages were spread randomly across the sequencing lanes. General study outcomes and caveats: Because donor CMV infection status was unknown, age-related changes in expanded clonotypes were potentially confounded. Estimates of total diversity based on one million sequenced T cells were regarded as lower bounds and as underestimates. As age increased, observed TCR beta diversity per million T cells dropped in a roughly linear way, and a significant reduction was already evident by age around 41. Since profiling was done on bulk unsorted PBMCs, naive and antigen-experienced compartments could not be conclusively compared. A strong correlation was found between observed TCR beta diversity and the percentage of naive T cells measured by flow cytometry. Compared with the aged group, the long-lived group had more naive CD4+ T cells, fewer expanded clones and increased TCR diversity, a pattern suggesting age selection.

Receptors were amplified or captured by 5' RACE. For sequencing, an Illumina HiSeq 2500 was employed. The second PCR ran for roughly 7 to 11 cycles and used a J-beta primer mix along with a sample-barcoded 5' primer. A unique molecular identifier was introduced onto each TCR beta cDNA molecule by a template-switch 5' adaptor carrying 12 random nucleotides. Each sample yielded at least 2.5 million CDR3-containing paired-end reads. First-strand cDNA synthesis was performed from all RNA using the Mint cDNA synthesis kit, with priming by a TRBC-specific oligonucleotide. After uracil-DNA glycosylase treatment, a first 18-cycle PCR used universal primers M1SS and BC2_uni_R on all cDNA. The authors' pipeline ran thus. Normalization of each sample was performed by random selection of 1 million high-quality reads, each carrying a distinct molecular identifier. Instead of being binned into consensus sequences, reads with shared molecular identifiers were discarded. MiTCR, run with a Q25 quality threshold and the strictest error-elimination algorithm, handled CDR3 identification, clonotype clustering and error correction. Lower-bound total TCR beta diversity was estimated with a nonparametric unseen species model using Euler transformation. TCRdb itself trimmed the public reads at Q25 with fastp, ran MiXCR and retained productive beta chains. Entries are consolidated by CDR3 protein sequence, retaining the most common genes and DNA. The V and J calls and clone size are TCRdb's, not the authors'. For this sample the table gives roughly 500,000 distinct CDR3 sequences, of which 27% were detected only once. Of the sample, approximately 18% is held by the ten largest clones.

Concerning this clonotype itself: Which antigen it targets is not known. Base-call qualities are not available, and no considerably larger clone is one nucleotide away.

The donors were roughly 40 Caucasian individuals from Russia, aged 6 to 90 years, who were systemically healthy. Around 9.9 milliliters of peripheral blood were collected from each donor into EDTA-treated Vacutainer tubes. PBMCs were isolated by Ficoll-Paque density-gradient centrifugation, with at least 6 million obtained per sample. Trizol reagent was used to extract total RNA from PBMCs, with at least 6 micrograms per sample. The percentages of naive CD45RAhigh/CD27high T cells were determined by flow cytometry on a PBMC aliquot from every donor. Between the V and J ends, shortened by 3 bases and 2 bases respectively, the junction contains 7 bases. Taken from cysteine to phenylalanine, the CDR3 has 12 residues. The only DNA kept is the CDR3, 36 bases in frame from the first base. The CDR1 and CDR2 encoded by the germline V gene are SQVTM and ANQGSEA.

The sample consisted of blood. The sequence joins TRBV29-1 to TRBJ2-5, with the D gene uncertain. The receptor's source is a woman aged 70-85 years in good health. This receptor has the CDR3 CSVETAQETQYF. Read as DNA, the sequence is TGCAGCGTTGAGACCGCTCAAGAGACCCAGTACTTC.